Listed below are T cell receptor beta chains from one sample, sequenced in a study of blood T cell repertoires in COVID-19. Here immunoSEQ multiplex PCR was the method, and the copy in TCRdb shows in-frame clones only, minus some. Altogether over 200,000 clones are present, nearly 90% being singletons, with the ten largest covering around 3.7%. The sequenced sample was PBMCs or T cells enriched from blood (not recorded which). The receptor set was obtained from a woman aged 25 to 39 with acute COVID-19. Both conserved end residues are part of each CDR3. Each record gives: D gene, V gene, clone size, J gene, CDR3 protein, CDR3 DNA. The D gene is left open where the match is weak. For some rows the clone size is stated as once, few or many, or as a class when expanded; others skip it.

>TRBD1|TRBV29-1|NA|TRBJ1-2
CSGLKDRGGYTF
TGCAGCGGACTAAAGGACAGGGGAGGCTACACCTTC
>NA|TRBV5-1|few|TRBJ2-7
CASTEDEGLYEQYF
TGCGCCAGCACCGAGGATGAGGGCCTCTACGAGCAGTACTTC
>NA|TRBV2|NA|TRBJ2-3
CASSEIKPGLGTDTQYF
TGTGCCAGCAGTGAAATCAAGCCGGGTTTAGGAACAGATACGCAGTATTTT
>TRBD1|TRBV13|NA|TRBJ1-5
CASSLRDRVNQPQHF
TGTGCCAGCAGCTTAAGGGACAGGGTTAATCAGCCCCAGCATTTT
>TRBD1|TRBV7-2|NA|TRBJ1-1
CASSFRISGQTMNTEAFF
TGTGCCAGCAGCTTCAGAATTTCGGGACAGACAATGAACACTGAAGCTTTCTTT
>NA|TRBV5-8|NA|TRBJ2-2
CASRATNTGELFF
TGTGCCAGCAGGGCAACGAACACCGGGGAGCTGTTTTTT
>NA|TRBV4-1|NA|TRBJ1-3
CASSQEDSTANTIYF
TGCGCCAGCAGCCAAGAAGACTCGACAGCAAACACCATATATTTT
>NA|TRBV21-1|NA|TRBJ1-2
CASMGEYGYTF
TGTGCCAGCATGGGAGAATATGGCTACACCTTC
>NA|TRBV28|NA|TRBJ2-5
CASSPKPVQETQYF
TGTGCCAGCTCTCCTAAGCCTGTTCAAGAGACCCAGTACTTC
>NA|TRBV28|NA|TRBJ1-3
CASSSPPRERGNTIYF
TGTGCCAGCAGTTCCCCCCCCCGGGAGCGTGGAAACACCATATATTTT
>TRBD1|TRBV5-6|NA|TRBJ1-5
CASSWGTGRSNQPQHF
TGTGCCAGCAGCTGGGGGACAGGGAGAAGCAATCAGCCCCAGCATTTT
>NA|TRBV5-1|NA|TRBJ1-5
CASSLESGQPQHF
TGCGCCAGCAGCTTGGAGAGCGGGCAGCCCCAGCATTTT
>NA|TRBV19|NA|TRBJ2-1
CASSTLRGTYDYNEQFF
TGTGCCAGTAGCACACTCAGAGGGACATACGACTACAATGAGCAGTTCTTC
>TRBD1|TRBV3-1/TRBV3-2|few|TRBJ2-1
CASSQSRNRGSYNEQFF
TGTGCCAGCAGCCAATCCCGGAACAGGGGCTCCTACAATGAGCAGTTCTTC
>TRBD1|TRBV7-2|once|TRBJ2-3
CASSAPGGSADTQYF
TGTGCCAGCAGCGCCCCAGGGGGCTCCGCAGATACGCAGTATTTT
>TRBD2|TRBV11-2|NA|TRBJ2-3
CASSTGLAGPTDTQYF
TGTGCCAGCAGCACTGGACTAGCGGGGCCCACAGATACGCAGTATTTT
>NA|TRBV7-2|NA|TRBJ2-1
CASSLVLRSSRGDEQFF
TGTGCCAGCAGCTTAGTACTGCGGAGTAGCAGGGGCGATGAGCAGTTCTTC
>TRBD1|TRBV2|NA|TRBJ2-7
CASIILGQGDEQYF
TGTGCCAGCATTATCTTGGGTCAGGGGGACGAGCAGTACTTC
>NA|TRBV11-2|NA|TRBJ2-7
CASSLGGGGPYEQYF
TGTGCCAGCAGCTTAGGGGGCGGGGGCCCCTACGAGCAGTACTTC
>TRBD1|TRBV7-7|NA|TRBJ2-5
CASSMTGTQETQYF
TGTGCCAGCAGCATGACAGGGACCCAAGAGACCCAGTACTTC
>NA|TRBV7-8|NA|TRBJ1-1
CASSLGDFGVAFF
TGTGCCAGCAGCTTAGGGGACTTCGGGGTAGCTTTCTTT
>TRBD1|TRBV2|NA|TRBJ2-7
CASRADRDPSYEQYF
TGTGCCAGCAGGGCTGACAGGGATCCGTCCTACGAGCAGTACTTC
>NA|TRBV18|NA|TRBJ1-2
CASSPGDYGYTF
TGTGCCAGCTCACCTGGAGACTATGGCTACACCTTC
>TRBD2|TRBV5-1|NA|TRBJ2-4
CASSLTSGGAKNIQYF
TGCGCCAGCAGCCTGACTAGCGGGGGGGCCAAAAACATTCAGTACTTC
>TRBD1|TRBV5-1|NA|TRBJ2-7
CASSLTGQGDSYEQYF
TGCGCCAGCAGCTTGACGGGACAGGGGGACTCCTACGAGCAGTACTTC